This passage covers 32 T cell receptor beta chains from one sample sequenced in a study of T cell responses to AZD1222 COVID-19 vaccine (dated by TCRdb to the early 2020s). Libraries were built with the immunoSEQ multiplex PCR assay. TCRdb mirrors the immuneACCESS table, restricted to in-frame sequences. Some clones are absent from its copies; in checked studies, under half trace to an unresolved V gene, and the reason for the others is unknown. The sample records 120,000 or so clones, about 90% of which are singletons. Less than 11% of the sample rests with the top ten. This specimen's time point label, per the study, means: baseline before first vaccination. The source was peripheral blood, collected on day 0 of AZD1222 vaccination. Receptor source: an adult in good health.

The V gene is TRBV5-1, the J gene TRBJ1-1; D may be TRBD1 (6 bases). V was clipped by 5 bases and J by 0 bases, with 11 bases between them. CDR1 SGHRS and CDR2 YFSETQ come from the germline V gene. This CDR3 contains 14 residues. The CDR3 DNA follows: TGCGCCAGCAGTCAAGACAGGATGAACACTGAAGCTTTCTTT. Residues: CASSQDRMNTEAFF.

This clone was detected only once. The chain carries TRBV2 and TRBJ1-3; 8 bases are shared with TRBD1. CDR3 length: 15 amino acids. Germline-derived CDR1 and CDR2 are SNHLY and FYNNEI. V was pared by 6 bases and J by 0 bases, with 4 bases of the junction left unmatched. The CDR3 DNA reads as TGTGCCAGCAGCGGGACAGGCCTCTCTGGAAACACCATATATTTT. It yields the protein CASSGTGLSGNTIYF.

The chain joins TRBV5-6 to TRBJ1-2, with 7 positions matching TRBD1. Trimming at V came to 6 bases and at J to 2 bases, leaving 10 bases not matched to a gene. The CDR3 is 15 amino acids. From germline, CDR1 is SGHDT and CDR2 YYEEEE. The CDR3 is CASTRRGQRNYGYTF. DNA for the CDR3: TGTGCCAGCACCCGAAGGGGACAGCGAAACTATGGCTACACCTTC.

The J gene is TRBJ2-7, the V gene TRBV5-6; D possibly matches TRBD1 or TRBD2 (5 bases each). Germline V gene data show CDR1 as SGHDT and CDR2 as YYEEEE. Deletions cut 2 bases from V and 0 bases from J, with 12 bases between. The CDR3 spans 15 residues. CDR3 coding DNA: TGTGCCAGCAGCTTCAGGGAGCAGAGCTCCTACGAGCAGTACTTC. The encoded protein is CASSFREQSSYEQYF.

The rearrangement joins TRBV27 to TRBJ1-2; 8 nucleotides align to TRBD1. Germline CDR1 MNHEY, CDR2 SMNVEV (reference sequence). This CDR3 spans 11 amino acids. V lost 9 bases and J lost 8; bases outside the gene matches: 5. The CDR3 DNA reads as TGTGCCAGTAGGACAGGGAGGGGCTACACCTTC. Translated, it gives CASRTGRGYTF.

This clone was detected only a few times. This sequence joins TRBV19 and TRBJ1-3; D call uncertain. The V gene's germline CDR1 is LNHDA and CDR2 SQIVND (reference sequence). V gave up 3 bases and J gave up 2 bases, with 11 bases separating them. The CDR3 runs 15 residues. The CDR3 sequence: CASSMQRPAGNTIYF. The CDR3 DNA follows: TGTGCCAGTAGTATGCAGCGACCCGCTGGAAACACCATATATTTT. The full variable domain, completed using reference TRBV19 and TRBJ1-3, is DGGITQSPKYLFRKEGQNVTLSCEQNLNHDAMYWYRQDPGQGLRLIYYSQIVNDFQKGDIAEGYSVSREKKESFPLTVTSAQKNPTAFYLCASSMQRPAGNTIYFGEGSWLTVV.

The CDR3 spells CASSFPGLQEQYF. CDR3 sequence (DNA): TGTGCCAGCAGCTTTCCGGGACTTCAAGAGCAGTACTTC. The genes are TRBV5-6 and TRBJ2-7, with D perhaps TRBD2 (6 bases). Germline lookup yields CDR1 SGHDT and CDR2 YYEEEE. V lost 2 bases and J lost 7, with 13 bases in between. The CDR3 sequence is 13 residues long.

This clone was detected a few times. As DNA, the CDR3 is TGTGCCAGCTTGGGCGGGGGTTCACCCCTCCACTTT. Protein: CASLGGGSPLHF. This chain connects TRBV5-6 to TRBJ1-6, with D perhaps matching TRBD1 (5 bases). The CDR3 extends over 12 amino acids. CDR1 and CDR2 from the germline V gene are SGHDT and YYEEEE. V was shortened by 7 bases and J by 9 bases, with 11 bases between the two germline ends. Complete variable domain (other parts from reference TRBV5-6 and TRBJ1-6): DAGVTQSPTHLIKTRGQQVTLRCSPKSGHDTVSWYQQALGQGPQFIFQYYEEEERQRGNFPDRFSGHQFPNYSSELNVNALLLGDSALYLCASLGGGSPLHFGNGTRLTVT.

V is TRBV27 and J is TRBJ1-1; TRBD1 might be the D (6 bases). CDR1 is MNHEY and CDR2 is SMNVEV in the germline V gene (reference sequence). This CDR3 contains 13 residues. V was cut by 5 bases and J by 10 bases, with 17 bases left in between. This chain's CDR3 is CASSATQGRRAFF. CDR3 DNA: TGTGCCAGCAGTGCCACACAGGGTAGGCGAGCTTTCTTT.

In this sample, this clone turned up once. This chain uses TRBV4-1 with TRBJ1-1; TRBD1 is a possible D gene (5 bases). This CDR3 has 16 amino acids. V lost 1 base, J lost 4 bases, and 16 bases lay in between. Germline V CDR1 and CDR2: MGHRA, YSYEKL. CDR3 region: CASSQVLGREGTEAFF. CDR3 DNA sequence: TGCGCCAGCAGCCAAGTACTCGGCAGGGAGGGCACTGAAGCTTTCTTT.

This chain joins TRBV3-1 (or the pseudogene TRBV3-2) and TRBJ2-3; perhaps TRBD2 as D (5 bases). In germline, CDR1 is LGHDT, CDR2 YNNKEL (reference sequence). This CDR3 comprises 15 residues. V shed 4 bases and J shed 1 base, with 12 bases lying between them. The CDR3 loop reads CASSPQAAGTDTQYF. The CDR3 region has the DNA TGTGCCAGCAGCCCCCAAGCGGCCGGCACAGATACGCAGTATTTT.

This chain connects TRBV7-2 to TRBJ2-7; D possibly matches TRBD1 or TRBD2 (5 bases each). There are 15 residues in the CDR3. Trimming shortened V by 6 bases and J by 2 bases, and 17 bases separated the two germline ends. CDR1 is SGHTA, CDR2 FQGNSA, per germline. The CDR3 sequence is CASRPGTGLTYEQYF. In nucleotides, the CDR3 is TGTGCCAGCAGACCCGGGACCGGACTTACCTACGAGCAGTACTTC.

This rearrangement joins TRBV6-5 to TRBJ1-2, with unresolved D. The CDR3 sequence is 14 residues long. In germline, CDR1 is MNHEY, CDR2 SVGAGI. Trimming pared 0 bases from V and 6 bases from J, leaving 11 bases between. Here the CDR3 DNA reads TGTGCCAGCAGTTACTCGGAAGGGTTCGATGGCTACACCTTC. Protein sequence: CASSYSEGFDGYTF.

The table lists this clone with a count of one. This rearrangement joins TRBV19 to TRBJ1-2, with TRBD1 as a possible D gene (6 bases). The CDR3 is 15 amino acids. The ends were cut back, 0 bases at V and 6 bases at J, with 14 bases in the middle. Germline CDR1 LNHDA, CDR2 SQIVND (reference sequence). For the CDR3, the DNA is TGTGCCAGTAGTATAGATCCTACAGGGAGCCATGGCTACACCTTC. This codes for CASSIDPTGSHGYTF.

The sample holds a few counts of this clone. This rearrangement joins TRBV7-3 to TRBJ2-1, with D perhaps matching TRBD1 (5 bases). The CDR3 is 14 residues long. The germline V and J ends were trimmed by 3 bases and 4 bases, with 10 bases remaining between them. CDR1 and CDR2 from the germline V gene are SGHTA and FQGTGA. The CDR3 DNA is TGTGCCAGCAGCTTGCAGGGCCAGTACAATGAGCAGTTCTTC. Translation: CASSLQGQYNEQFF.

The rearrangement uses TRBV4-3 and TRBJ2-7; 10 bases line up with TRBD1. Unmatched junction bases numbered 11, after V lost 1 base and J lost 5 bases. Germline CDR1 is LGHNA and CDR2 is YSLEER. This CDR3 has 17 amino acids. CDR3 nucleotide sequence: TGCGCCAGCAGCCAAGCCCGGGGCGGGACAGGGGCGGACGAGCAGTACTTC. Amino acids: CASSQARGGTGADEQYF.

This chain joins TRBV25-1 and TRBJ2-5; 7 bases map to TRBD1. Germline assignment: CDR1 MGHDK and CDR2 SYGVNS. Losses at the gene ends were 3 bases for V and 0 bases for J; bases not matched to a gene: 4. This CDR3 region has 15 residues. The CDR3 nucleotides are TGTGCCAGCAGTGAGGGACAGACCTACCAAGAGACCCAGTACTTC. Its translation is CASSEGQTYQETQYF.

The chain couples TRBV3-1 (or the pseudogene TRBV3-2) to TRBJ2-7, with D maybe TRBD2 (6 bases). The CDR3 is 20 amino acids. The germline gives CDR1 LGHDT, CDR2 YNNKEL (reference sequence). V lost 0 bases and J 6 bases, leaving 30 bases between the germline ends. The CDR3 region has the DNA TGTGCCAGCAGCCAAGATCGATTCGGGTTGGCGGGGTCCCGGTTTCCCGAGCAGTACTTC. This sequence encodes CASSQDRFGLAGSRFPEQYF.

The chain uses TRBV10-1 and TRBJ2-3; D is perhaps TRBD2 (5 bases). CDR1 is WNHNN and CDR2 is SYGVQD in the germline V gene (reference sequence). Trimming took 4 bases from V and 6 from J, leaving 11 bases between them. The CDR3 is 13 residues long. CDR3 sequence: CASSGERADTQYF. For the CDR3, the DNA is TGCGCCAGCAGTGGGGAGAGGGCGGATACGCAGTATTTT.

The CDR3 spells CASSLGASNQPQHF. DNA of the CDR3: TGTGCCAGCAGCTTAGGAGCTAGCAATCAGCCCCAGCATTTT. This rearrangement joins TRBV7-9 to TRBJ1-5; D is undetermined. V lost 1 base and J 0 bases, leaving 4 bases between the germline ends. The CDR3 is 14 amino acids. Germline V gene lookup returns CDR1 SEHNR and CDR2 FQNEAQ (reference sequence).

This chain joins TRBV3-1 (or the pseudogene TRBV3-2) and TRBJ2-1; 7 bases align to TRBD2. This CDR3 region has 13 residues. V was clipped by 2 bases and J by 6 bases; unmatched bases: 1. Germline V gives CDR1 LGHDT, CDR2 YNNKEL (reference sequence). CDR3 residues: CASSQWTSNEQFF. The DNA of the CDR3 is TGTGCCAGCAGCCAATGGACTAGCAATGAGCAGTTCTTC.

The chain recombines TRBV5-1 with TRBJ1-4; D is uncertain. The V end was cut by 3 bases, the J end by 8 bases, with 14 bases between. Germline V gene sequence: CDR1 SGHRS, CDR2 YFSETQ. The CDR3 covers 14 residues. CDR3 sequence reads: CASSWGGPMEKLFF. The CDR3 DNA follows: TGCGCCAGCAGCTGGGGAGGTCCCATGGAAAAACTGTTTTTT. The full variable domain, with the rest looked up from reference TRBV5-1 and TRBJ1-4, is KAGVTQTPRYLIKTRGQQVTLSCSPISGHRSVSWYQQTPGQGLQFLFEYFSETQRNKGNFPGRFSGRQFSNSRSEMNVSTLELGDSALYLCASSWGGPMEKLFFGSGTQLSVL.

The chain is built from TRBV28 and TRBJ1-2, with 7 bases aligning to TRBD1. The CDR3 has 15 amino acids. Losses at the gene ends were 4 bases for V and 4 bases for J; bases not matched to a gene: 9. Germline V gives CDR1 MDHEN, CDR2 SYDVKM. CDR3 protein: CASSYSPRTGYGYTF. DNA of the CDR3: TGTGCCAGCAGTTATTCCCCGAGGACAGGCTATGGCTACACCTTC.

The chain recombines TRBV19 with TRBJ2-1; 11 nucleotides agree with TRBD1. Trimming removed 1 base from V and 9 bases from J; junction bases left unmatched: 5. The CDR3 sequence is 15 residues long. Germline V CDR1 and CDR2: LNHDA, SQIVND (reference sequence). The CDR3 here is CASSIGTGGFGEQFF. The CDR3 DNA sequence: TGTGCCAGTAGTATAGGGACAGGGGGCTTCGGTGAGCAGTTCTTC.

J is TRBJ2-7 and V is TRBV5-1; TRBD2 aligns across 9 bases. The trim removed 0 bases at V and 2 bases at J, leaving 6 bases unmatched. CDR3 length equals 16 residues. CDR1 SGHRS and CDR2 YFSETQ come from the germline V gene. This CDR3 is CASSLVASGAAYEQYF. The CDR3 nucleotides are TGCGCCAGCAGCTTGGTGGCTAGCGGGGCCGCCTACGAGCAGTACTTC.

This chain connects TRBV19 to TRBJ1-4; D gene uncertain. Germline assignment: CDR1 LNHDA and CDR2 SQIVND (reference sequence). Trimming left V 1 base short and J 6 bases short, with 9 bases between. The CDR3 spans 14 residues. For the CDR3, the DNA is TGTGCCAGTAGTATAGGCCCAATGGATGAAAAACTGTTTTTT. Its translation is CASSIGPMDEKLFF.

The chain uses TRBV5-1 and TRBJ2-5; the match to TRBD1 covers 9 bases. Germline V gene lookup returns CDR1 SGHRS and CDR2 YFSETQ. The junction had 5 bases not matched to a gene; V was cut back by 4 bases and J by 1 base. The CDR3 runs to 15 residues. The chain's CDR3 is CASSVGTGSQETQYF. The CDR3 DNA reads TGCGCCAGCAGCGTCGGGACAGGGAGCCAAGAGACCCAGTACTTC.

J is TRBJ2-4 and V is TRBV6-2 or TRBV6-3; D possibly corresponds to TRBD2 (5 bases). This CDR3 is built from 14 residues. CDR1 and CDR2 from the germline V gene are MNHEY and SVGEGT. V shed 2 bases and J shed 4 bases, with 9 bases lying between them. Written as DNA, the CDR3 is TGTGCCAGCAGTTACATTGGGGAGAAAAACATTCAGTACTTC. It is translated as CASSYIGEKNIQYF.

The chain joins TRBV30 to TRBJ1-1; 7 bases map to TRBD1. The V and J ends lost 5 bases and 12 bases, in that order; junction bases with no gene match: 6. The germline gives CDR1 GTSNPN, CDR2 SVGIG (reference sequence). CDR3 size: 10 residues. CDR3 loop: CAWGSGGTFF. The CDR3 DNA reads TGTGCCTGGGGTTCAGGGGGGACTTTCTTT.

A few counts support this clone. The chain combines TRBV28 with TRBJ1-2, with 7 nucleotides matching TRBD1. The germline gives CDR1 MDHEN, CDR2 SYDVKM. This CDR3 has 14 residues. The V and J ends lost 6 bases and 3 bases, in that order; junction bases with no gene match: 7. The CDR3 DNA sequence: TGTGCCAGCAGGACTCCGGGACAGCACTATGGCTACACCTTC. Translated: CASRTPGQHYGYTF.

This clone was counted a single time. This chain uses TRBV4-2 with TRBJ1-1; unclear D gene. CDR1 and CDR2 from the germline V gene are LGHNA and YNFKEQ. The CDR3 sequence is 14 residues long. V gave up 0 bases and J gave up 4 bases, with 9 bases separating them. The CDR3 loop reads CASSQDPTGTEAFF. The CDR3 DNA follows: TGTGCCAGCAGCCAAGACCCTACCGGCACTGAAGCTTTCTTT.

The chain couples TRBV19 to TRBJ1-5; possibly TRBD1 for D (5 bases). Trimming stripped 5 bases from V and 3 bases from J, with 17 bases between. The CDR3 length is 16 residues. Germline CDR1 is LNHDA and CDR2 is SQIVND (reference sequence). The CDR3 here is CASSSPADSPNQPQHF. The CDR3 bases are TGTGCCAGTAGTTCCCCCGCTGACAGCCCCAATCAGCCCCAGCATTTT.